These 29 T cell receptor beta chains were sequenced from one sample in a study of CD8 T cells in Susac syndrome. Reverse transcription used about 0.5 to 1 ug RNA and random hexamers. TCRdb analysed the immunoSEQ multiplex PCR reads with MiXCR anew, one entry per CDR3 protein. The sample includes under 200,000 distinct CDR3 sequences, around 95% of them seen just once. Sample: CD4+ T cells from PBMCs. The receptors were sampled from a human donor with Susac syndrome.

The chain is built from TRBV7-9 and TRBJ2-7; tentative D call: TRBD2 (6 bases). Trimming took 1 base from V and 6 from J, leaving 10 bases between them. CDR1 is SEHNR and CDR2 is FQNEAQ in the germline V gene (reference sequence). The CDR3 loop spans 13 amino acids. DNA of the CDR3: TGTGCCAGCAGCTTAGAGGAGGGTGGCGAGCAGTACGTC. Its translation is CASSLEEGGEQYV.

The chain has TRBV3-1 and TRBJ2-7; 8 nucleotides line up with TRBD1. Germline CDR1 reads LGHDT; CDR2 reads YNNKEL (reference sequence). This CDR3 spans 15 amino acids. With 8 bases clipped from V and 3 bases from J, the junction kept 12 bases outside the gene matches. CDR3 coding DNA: TGTGCCAGCCGGGAGTCCGGGACAGGATACTACGAGCAGTACTTC. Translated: CASRESGTGYYEQYF.

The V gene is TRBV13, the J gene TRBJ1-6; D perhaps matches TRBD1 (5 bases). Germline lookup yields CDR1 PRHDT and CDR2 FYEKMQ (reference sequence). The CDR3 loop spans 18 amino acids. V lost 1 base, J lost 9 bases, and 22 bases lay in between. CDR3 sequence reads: CASSLAATAGVRGSPLHF. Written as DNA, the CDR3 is TGTGCCAGCAGCTTAGCCGCGACAGCAGGTGTAAGGGGTTCACCCCTCCACTTT.

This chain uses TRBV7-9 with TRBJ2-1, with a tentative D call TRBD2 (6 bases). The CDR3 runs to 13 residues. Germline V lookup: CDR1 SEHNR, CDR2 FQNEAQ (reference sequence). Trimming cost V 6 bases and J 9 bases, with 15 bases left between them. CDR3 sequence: CASSPLQGGEQFF. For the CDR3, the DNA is TGTGCCAGCAGTCCTCTTCAGGGAGGTGAGCAGTTCTTC. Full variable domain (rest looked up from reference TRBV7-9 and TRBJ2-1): DTGVSQNPRHKITKRGQNVTFRCDPISEHNRLYWYRQTLGQGPEFLTYFQNEAQLEKSRLLSDRFSAERPKGSFSTLEIQRTEQGDSAMYLCASSPLQGGEQFFGPGTRLTVL.

The CDR3 is CSARASGPGLDTQYF. The CDR3 nucleotides are TGCAGTGCTAGAGCTAGCGGACCAGGGTTGGATACGCAGTATTTT. This rearrangement joins TRBV20-1 to TRBJ2-3; 7 bases map to TRBD2. Germline V CDR1 and CDR2: DFQATT, SNEGSKA (reference sequence). The trim removed 1 base at V and 6 bases at J, leaving 10 bases unmatched. The CDR3 length is 15 residues.

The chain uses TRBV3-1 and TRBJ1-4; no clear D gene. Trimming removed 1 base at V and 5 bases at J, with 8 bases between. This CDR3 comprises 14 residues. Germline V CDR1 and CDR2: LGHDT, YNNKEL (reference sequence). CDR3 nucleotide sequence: TGTGCCAGCAGCCAAGCGTCCAGCAATGAAAAACTGTTTTTT. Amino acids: CASSQASSNEKLFF.

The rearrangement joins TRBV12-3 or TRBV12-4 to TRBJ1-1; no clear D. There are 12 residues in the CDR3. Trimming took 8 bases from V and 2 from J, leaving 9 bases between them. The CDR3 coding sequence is TGTGCCAGCGGTGGTGCAAACACTGAAGCTTTCTTT. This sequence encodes CASGGANTEAFF.

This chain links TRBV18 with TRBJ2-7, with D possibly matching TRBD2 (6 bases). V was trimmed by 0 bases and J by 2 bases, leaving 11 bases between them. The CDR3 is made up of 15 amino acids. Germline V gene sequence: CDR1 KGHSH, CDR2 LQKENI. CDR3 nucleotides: TGTGCCAGCTCACCACCGGGGGGTAATCCCTACGAGCAGTACTTC. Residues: CASSPPGGNPYEQYF.

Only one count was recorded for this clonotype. The CDR3 DNA sequence: TGCGCCAGCAGCCAGACGACAGGGAGCACTGAAGCTTTCTTT. Its protein is CASSQTTGSTEAFF. This rearrangement joins TRBV4-3 to TRBJ1-1; 7 bases agree with TRBD1. J was trimmed by 4 bases and V by 3 bases; bases with no gene match: 5. This CDR3 is 14 amino acids long. From germline, CDR1 is LGHNA and CDR2 YSLEER.

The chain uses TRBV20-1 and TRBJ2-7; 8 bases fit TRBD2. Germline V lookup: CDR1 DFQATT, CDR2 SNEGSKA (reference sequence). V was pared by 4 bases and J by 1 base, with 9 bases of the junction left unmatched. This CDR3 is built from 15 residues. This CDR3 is CSATSSGGGSYEQYV. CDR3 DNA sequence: TGCAGTGCTACCTCAAGCGGGGGTGGGTCCTACGAGCAGTACGTC.

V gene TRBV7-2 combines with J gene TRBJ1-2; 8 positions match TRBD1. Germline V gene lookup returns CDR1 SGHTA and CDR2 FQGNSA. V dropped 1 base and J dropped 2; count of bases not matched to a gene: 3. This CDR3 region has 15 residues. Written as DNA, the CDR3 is TGTGCCAGCAGCTTAGGGGACAGGAGGAACTATGGCTACACCTTC. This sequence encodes CASSLGDRRNYGYTF.

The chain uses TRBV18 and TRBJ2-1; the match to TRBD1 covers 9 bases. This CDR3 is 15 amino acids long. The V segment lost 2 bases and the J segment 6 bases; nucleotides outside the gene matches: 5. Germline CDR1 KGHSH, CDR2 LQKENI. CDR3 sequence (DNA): TGTGCCAGCTCACCAGGACAGGGGAAGGGCAATGAGCAGTTCTTC. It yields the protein CASSPGQGKGNEQFF.

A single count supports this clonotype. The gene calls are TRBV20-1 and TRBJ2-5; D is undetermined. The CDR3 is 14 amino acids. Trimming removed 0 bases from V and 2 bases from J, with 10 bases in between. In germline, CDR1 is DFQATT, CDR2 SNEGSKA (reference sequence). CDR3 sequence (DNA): TGCAGTGCTAGAGACACACGGGTTCAAGAGACCCAGTACTTC. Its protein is CSARDTRVQETQYF.

The CDR3 sequence: CASSEQADEQFF. DNA for the CDR3: TGTGCCAGCAGTGAACAAGCGGATGAGCAGTTCTTC. V gene TRBV2 combines with J gene TRBJ2-1; D possibly corresponds to TRBD2 (5 bases). Per germline, CDR1 SNHLY and CDR2 FYNNEI. The length of the CDR3 is 12 residues. Trimming shortened V by 2 bases and J by 8 bases, and 7 bases separated the two germline ends. Drawing the rest from reference TRBV2 and TRBJ2-1, the complete variable domain is EPEVTQTPSHQVTQMGQEVILRCVPISNHLYFYWYRQILGQKVEFLVSFYNNEISEKSEIFDDQFSVERPDGSNFTLKIRSTKLEDSAMYFCASSEQADEQFFGPGTRLTVL.

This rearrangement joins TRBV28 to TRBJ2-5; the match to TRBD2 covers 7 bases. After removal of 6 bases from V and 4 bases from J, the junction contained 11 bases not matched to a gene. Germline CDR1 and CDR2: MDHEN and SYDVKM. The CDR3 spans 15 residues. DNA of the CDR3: TGTGCCAGCAGCAATACGGGGGGACTCGGAGAGACCCAGTACTTC. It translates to CASSNTGGLGETQYF.

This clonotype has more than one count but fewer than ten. The CDR3 is CASTLSGNTIYF. DNA of the CDR3: TGTGCCAGTACTCTGAGTGGAAACACCATATATTTT. V gene TRBV25-1 combines with J gene TRBJ1-3; no reliable D call. The germline CDR1 and CDR2 sequences are MGHDK and SYGVNS. V was shortened by 9 bases and J by 3 bases, with 9 bases between the two germline ends. This CDR3 is 12 amino acids long.

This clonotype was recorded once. As DNA, the CDR3 is TGTGCCAGCAGTGGCCGAAGCGGAGGCGGGGAGACCCAGTACTTC. It codes for CASSGRSGGGETQYF. The J gene is TRBJ2-5, the V gene TRBV2; TRBD2 might be the D (5 bases). V lost 4 bases to trimming and J lost 5 bases, with 17 bases between them. This CDR3 spans 15 amino acids. Germline CDR1 is SNHLY and CDR2 is FYNNEI.

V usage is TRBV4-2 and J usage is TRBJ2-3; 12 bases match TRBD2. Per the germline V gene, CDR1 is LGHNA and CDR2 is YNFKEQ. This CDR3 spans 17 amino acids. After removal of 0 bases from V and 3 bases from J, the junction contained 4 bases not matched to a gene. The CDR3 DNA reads TGTGCCAGCAGCCAAGAGTGGACTAGCGGGATGACAGATACGCAGTATTTT. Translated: CASSQEWTSGMTDTQYF.

The CDR3: CASSLMGRQPQHF. As DNA, the CDR3 is TGTGCCAGCAGCTTAATGGGTCGCCAGCCCCAGCATTTT. The rearrangement links TRBV13 to TRBJ1-5; D uncertain. CDR1 is PRHDT and CDR2 is FYEKMQ in the germline V gene (reference sequence). The CDR3 extends over 13 amino acids. Between the trimmed V and J ends, which lost 2 bases and 7 bases, there was a span of 9 bases.

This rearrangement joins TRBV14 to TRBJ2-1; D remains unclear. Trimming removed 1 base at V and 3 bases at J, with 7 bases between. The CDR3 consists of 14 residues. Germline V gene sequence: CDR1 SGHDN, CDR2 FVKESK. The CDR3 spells CASSQVVSYNEQFF. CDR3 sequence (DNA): TGTGCCAGCAGCCAAGTGGTCAGCTACAATGAGCAGTTCTTC. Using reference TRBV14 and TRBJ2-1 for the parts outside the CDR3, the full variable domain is EAGVTQFPSHSVIEKGQTVTLRCDPISGHDNLYWYRRVMGKEIKFLLHFVKESKQDESGMPNNRFLAERTGGTYSTLKVQPAELEDSGVYFCASSQVVSYNEQFFGPGTRLTVL.

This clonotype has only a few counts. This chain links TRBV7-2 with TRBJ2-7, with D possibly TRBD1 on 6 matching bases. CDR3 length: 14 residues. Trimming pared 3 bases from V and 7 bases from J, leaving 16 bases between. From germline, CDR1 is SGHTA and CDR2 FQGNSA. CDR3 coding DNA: TGTGCCAGCAGCTTTTATCAACAGGGCTTGGAGCAGTACTTC. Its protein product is CASSFYQQGLEQYF.

The CDR3 spells CSADRHGELFF. CDR3 in DNA: TGCAGCGCCGACAGGCACGGGGAGCTGTTTTTT. The chain links TRBV29-1 to TRBJ2-2; perhaps TRBD1 as D (6 bases). CDR3 length: 11 residues. V lost 7 bases to trimming and J lost 7 bases, with 10 bases between them. CDR1 is SQVTM, CDR2 ANQGSEA, per germline.

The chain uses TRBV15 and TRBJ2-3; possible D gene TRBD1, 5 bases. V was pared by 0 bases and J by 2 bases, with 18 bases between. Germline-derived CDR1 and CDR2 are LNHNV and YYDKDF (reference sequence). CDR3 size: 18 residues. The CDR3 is CATSRDKTRPTVTDTQYF. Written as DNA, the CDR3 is TGTGCCACCAGCAGAGATAAGACCAGACCGACAGTCACAGATACGCAGTATTTT. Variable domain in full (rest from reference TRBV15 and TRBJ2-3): DAMVIQNPRYQVTQFGKPVTLSCSQTLNHNVMYWYQQKSSQAPKLLFHYYDKDFNNEADTPDNFQSRRPNTSFCFLDIRSPGLGDTAMYLCATSRDKTRPTVTDTQYFGPGTRLTVL.

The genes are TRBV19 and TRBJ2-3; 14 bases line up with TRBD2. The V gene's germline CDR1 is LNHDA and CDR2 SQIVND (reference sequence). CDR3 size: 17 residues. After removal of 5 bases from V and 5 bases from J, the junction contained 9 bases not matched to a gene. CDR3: CASSAPGLAGAVDTQYF. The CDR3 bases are TGTGCCAGTAGTGCCCCGGGACTAGCGGGGGCAGTAGATACGCAGTATTTT. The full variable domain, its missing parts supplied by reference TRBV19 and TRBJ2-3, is DGGITQSPKYLFRKEGQNVTLSCEQNLNHDAMYWYRQDPGQGLRLIYYSQIVNDFQKGDIAEGYSVSREKKESFPLTVTSAQKNPTAFYLCASSAPGLAGAVDTQYFGPGTRLTVL.

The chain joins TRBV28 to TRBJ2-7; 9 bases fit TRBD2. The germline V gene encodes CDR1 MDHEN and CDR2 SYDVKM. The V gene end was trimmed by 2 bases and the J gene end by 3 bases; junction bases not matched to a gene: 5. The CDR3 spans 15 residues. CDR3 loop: CASSLGASGNYEQYF. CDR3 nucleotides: TGTGCCAGCAGTTTAGGGGCTAGCGGGAACTACGAGCAGTACTTC.

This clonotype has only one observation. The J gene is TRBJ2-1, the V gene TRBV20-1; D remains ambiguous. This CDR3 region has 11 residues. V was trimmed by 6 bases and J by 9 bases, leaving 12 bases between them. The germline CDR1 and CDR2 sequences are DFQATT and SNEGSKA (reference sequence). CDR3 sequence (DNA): TGCAGTGCAGCTAGACTGGGTGAGCAGTTCTTC. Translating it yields CSAARLGEQFF.

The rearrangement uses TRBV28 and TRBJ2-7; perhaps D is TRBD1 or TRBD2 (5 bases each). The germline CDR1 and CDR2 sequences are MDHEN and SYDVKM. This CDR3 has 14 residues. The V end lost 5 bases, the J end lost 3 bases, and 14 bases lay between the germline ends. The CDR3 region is CASSPSGTVYEQYF. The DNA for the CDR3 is TGTGCCAGCAGTCCCTCCGGGACCGTCTACGAGCAGTACTTC.

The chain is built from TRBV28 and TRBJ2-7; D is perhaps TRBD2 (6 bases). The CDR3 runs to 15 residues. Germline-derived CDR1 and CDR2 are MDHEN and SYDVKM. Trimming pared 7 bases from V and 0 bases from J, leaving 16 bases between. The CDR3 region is CASTAPRDFSYEQYF. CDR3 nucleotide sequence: TGTGCCAGCACAGCGCCCCGGGACTTCTCCTACGAGCAGTACTTC.

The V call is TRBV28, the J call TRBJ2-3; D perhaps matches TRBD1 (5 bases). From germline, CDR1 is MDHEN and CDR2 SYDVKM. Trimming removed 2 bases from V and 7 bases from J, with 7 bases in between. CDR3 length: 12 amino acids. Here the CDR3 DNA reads TGTGCCAGCAGTTTACGACAGTATACGCAGTATTTT. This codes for CASSLRQYTQYF.